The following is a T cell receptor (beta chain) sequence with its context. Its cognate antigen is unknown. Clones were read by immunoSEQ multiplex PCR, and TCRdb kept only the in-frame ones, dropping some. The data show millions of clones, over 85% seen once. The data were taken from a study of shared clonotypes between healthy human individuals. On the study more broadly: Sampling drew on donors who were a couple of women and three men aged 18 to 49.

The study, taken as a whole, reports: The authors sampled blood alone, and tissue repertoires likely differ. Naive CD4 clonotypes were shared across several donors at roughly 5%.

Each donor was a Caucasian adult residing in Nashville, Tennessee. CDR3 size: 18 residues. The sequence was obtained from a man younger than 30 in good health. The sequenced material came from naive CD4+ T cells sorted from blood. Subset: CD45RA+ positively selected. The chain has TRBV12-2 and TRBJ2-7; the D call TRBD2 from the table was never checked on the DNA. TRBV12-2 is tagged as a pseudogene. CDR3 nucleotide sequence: TGTGCAAGTCGCTCCCAGACTAGCGGGAGGGCGAGCTCCTACGAGCAGTACTTC. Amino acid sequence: CASRSQTSGRASSYEQYF.